This TCR beta chain is from a study of blood T cells in healthy people across ages. Findings and limits, study-wide: Strong correlation linked observed beta diversity and percent naive T cells. Unsorted PBMCs prevented conclusive naive versus antigen-experienced comparison.

This clonotype was detected many times. Its matching antigen is unknown. The CDR3 spans 15 residues. The junction had 5 bases not matched to a gene; V was cut back by 0 bases and J by 5 bases. Germline CDR1 and CDR2: LNHNV and YYDKDF (reference sequence). It was with a sample-barcoded 5' primer and a J-beta primer mix that a second PCR of about 6 to 11 cycles was run. All cDNA molecules were each tagged by a template-switch adaptor with 12 random nucleotides. TCRdb re-called the 5' RACE reads with MiXCR, one entry per CDR3 protein. The sample shows approximately 700,000 distinct CDR3 sequences, about 30% of them seen only once.

The clonotype originates from a woman older than 75 in good health. The sample was blood. V gene TRBV15 combines with J gene TRBJ2-5, with 8 bases that match TRBD1. DNA of the CDR3: TGTGCCACCAGCAGAGAAGACAGGGGTAGGGAGACCCAGTACTTC. It specifies CATSREDRGRETQYF. Full variable domain (rest looked up from reference TRBV15 and TRBJ2-5): DAMVIQNPRYQVTQFGKPVTLSCSQTLNHNVMYWYQQKSSQAPKLLFHYYDKDFNNEADTPDNFQSRRPNTSFCFLDIRSPGLGDTAMYLCATSREDRGRETQYFGPGTRLLVL.